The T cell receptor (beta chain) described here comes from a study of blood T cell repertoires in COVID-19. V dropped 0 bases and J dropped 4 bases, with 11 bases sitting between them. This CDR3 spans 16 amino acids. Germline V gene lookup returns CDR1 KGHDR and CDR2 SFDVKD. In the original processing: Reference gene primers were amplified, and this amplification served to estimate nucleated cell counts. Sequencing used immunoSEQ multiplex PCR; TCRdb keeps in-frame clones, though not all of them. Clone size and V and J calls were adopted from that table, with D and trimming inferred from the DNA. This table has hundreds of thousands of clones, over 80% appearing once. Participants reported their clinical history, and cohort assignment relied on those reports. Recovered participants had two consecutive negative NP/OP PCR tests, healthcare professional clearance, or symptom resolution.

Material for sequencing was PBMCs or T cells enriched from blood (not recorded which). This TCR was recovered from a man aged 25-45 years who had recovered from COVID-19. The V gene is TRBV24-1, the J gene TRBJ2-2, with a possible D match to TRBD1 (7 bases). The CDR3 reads CATSDLQGGGTGELFF. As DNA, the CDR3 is TGTGCCACCAGTGATTTGCAGGGGGGAGGCACCGGGGAGCTGTTTTTT.